This entry lists 21 T cell receptor beta chains sequenced from one sample in a study of T cell responses to AZD1222 COVID-19 vaccine. The assay was immunoSEQ multiplex PCR, and TCRdb's table has in-frame clones only and misses some. The sample carries under 150,000 clones, 92% recorded once. Sample: peripheral blood, taken on day 0 of AZD1222 vaccination. These receptors all come from an adult in good health.

The CDR3 protein is CASSQDRGPAGETQYF. In DNA form, the CDR3 reads TGCGCCAGCAGCCAAGATAGGGGGCCGGCGGGAGAGACCCAGTACTTC. This chain joins TRBV4-3 and TRBJ2-5, with 7 bases lining up with TRBD1. Germline CDR1 and CDR2: LGHNA and YSLEER. V dropped 0 bases and J dropped 4; count of bases not matched to a gene: 8. The CDR3 runs to 16 residues.

V and J are TRBV19 and TRBJ2-3; 10 bases are shared with TRBD2. The CDR3 length is 17 residues. V lost 5 bases and J lost 6; bases outside the gene matches: 14. CDR1 LNHDA and CDR2 SQIVND come from the germline V gene (reference sequence). CDR3 in DNA: TGTGCCAGTAGTCCTAGAGGCCTAGCGGGAGACGCTGATACGCAGTATTTT. It codes for CASSPRGLAGDADTQYF.

The chain couples TRBV4-1 to TRBJ1-5; D gene ambiguous. Germline V lookup: CDR1 MGHRA, CDR2 YSYEKL. The CDR3 runs 13 residues. V was shortened by 1 base and J by 4 bases, with 5 bases between the two germline ends. The CDR3 coding sequence is TGCGCCAGCAGCCAAGGCCAGAATCAGCCCCAGCATTTT. It specifies CASSQGQNQPQHF.

This chain joins TRBV9 and TRBJ2-3; D call uncertain. Germline values: CDR1 SGDLS, CDR2 YYNGEE. The CDR3 is 13 amino acids. With 3 bases removed from V and 1 base from J, the gap between germline ends came to 6 bases. CDR3 in DNA: TGTGCCAGCAGCGCTCTTCGCACAGATACGCAGTATTTT. The encoded protein is CASSALRTDTQYF.

The chain combines TRBV2 with TRBJ2-5; 12 nucleotides line up with TRBD2. CDR3 length equals 15 residues. Germline V gene data show CDR1 as SNHLY and CDR2 as FYNNEI. J was trimmed by 4 bases and V by 6 bases; bases with no gene match: 6. The CDR3 loop reads CASRRLAGAGETQYF. As DNA, the CDR3 is TGTGCCAGCAGACGACTAGCGGGAGCTGGAGAGACCCAGTACTTC.

The V call is TRBV2, the J call TRBJ2-3; 7 nucleotides align to TRBD2. The CDR3 runs to 13 residues. The germline V gene has CDR1 SNHLY and CDR2 FYNNEI. V lost 8 bases and J lost 5; bases outside the gene matches: 7. CDR3 sequence: CASSREKGDTQYF. CDR3 sequence (DNA): TGTGCCAGCTCGCGGGAGAAGGGAGATACGCAGTATTTT.

This clone was seen once. The J gene is TRBJ2-7, the V gene TRBV27; 9 bases line up with TRBD2. Per the germline V gene, CDR1 is MNHEY and CDR2 is SMNVEV (reference sequence). The CDR3 runs to 16 residues. J lost 3 bases, V lost 5 bases, and 11 bases had no gene match. CDR3 loop: CASSPSISGRNYEQYF. For the CDR3, the DNA is TGTGCCAGCAGTCCGTCAATTAGCGGGAGAAACTACGAGCAGTACTTC.

This chain's CDR3 is CASRGTGFNQPQHF. For the CDR3, the DNA is TGTGCCAGCAGAGGGACCGGGTTCAATCAGCCCCAGCATTTT. The rearrangement joins TRBV28 to TRBJ1-5; tentative D call: TRBD1 (5 bases). In germline, CDR1 is MDHEN, CDR2 SYDVKM. The CDR3 is 14 amino acids. Trimming left V 6 bases short and J 3 bases short, with 12 bases between.

The chain links TRBV5-4 to TRBJ2-3; 12 nucleotides match TRBD2. This CDR3 has 19 amino acids. The germline gives CDR1 SGHNT, CDR2 YYREEE (reference sequence). Unmatched junction bases numbered 10, after V lost 2 bases and J lost 0 bases. CDR3 amino acids: CASSLRRTSGITSTDTQYF. The CDR3 DNA reads TGTGCCAGCAGCTTAAGGAGGACTAGCGGGATTACTAGCACAGATACGCAGTATTTT.

The rearrangement links TRBV6-1 to TRBJ2-1; 13 bases are a match to TRBD2. V dropped 0 bases and J dropped 13; count of bases not matched to a gene: 3. Germline V gene data show CDR1 as MNHNS and CDR2 as SASEGT. The CDR3 has 14 residues. CDR3 sequence reads: CASSEAQGLAGQFF. CDR3 nucleotides: TGTGCCAGCAGTGAAGCGCAGGGACTAGCGGGACAGTTCTTC.

The chain uses TRBV28 and TRBJ1-6; 10 nucleotides line up with TRBD1. The CDR3 contains 14 residues. Germline CDR1 reads MDHEN; CDR2 reads SYDVKM. The V gene end was trimmed by 7 bases and the J gene end by 9 bases; junction bases not matched to a gene: 6. The CDR3 here is CASILTGGFSPLHF. The CDR3 bases are TGTGCCAGCATTCTGACAGGGGGCTTTTCACCCCTCCACTTT.

The chain couples TRBV19 to TRBJ2-7, with TRBD1 matching over 7 bases. The V and J ends lost 6 bases and 3 bases, in that order; junction bases with no gene match: 5. Germline assignment: CDR1 LNHDA and CDR2 SQIVND (reference sequence). The CDR3 contains 13 residues. The CDR3 region is CASSTGQRYEQYF. The CDR3 DNA is TGTGCCAGTAGCACGGGACAGCGCTACGAGCAGTACTTC.

The V and J genes are TRBV6-1 and TRBJ1-3, with 7 bases matching TRBD1. This CDR3 contains 15 residues. The germline gives CDR1 MNHNS, CDR2 SASEGT. Germline trimming cut 1 base from V and 4 bases from J; bases unmatched to any gene: 4. The CDR3 nucleotides read TGTGCCAGCAGTGAAGGCAGGGGGGAAGGAAACACCATATATTTT. The encoded protein is CASSEGRGEGNTIYF.

For the CDR3, the DNA is TGTGCCAGCAGCTTATACCCTAGCTTAGAGACCCAGTACTTC. It translates to CASSLYPSLETQYF. This chain links TRBV7-2 with TRBJ2-5, with D possibly being TRBD2 (5 bases). V gave up 2 bases and J gave up 4 bases, with 11 bases separating them. The CDR3 is 14 residues long. CDR1 is SGHTA and CDR2 is FQGNSA in the germline V gene.

The chain has TRBV7-7 and TRBJ2-1; TRBD1 agrees at 9 bases. This CDR3 has 15 amino acids. V gave up 5 bases and J gave up 6 bases; unmatched junction bases: 8. Germline lookup yields CDR1 SSHAT and CDR2 FNYEAQ (reference sequence). The CDR3 nucleotides are TGTGCCAGCAGCCCGGGGACAGGGTGGCTCAATGAGCAGTTCTTC. It translates to CASSPGTGWLNEQFF.

The chain couples TRBV7-6 to TRBJ2-5; D perhaps matches TRBD1 (5 bases). Trimming pared 1 base from V and 6 bases from J, leaving 15 bases between. Germline assignment: CDR1 SGHVS and CDR2 FNYEAQ. The length of the CDR3 is 15 residues. The CDR3 here is CASSLVQGGWKTQYF. The CDR3 region has the DNA TGTGCCAGCAGCTTAGTTCAGGGTGGGTGGAAGACCCAGTACTTC. Full variable domain (remainder filled in from reference TRBV7-6 and TRBJ2-5): GAGVSQSPRYKVTKRGQDVALRCDPISGHVSLYWYRQALGQGPEFLTYFNYEAQQDKSGLPNDRFSAERPEGSISTLTIQRTEQRDSAMYRCASSLVQGGWKTQYFGPGTRLLVL.

The chain has TRBV7-2 and TRBJ2-7; unclear D gene. Per germline, CDR1 SGHTA and CDR2 FQGNSA. The V end lost 6 bases, the J end lost 0 bases, and 9 bases lay between the germline ends. This CDR3 comprises 13 residues. CDR3 DNA sequence: TGTGCCAGCAGTCCCGTCAACTCCTACGAGCAGTACTTC. Its translation: CASSPVNSYEQYF.

This chain joins TRBV19 and TRBJ1-3; maybe TRBD1 (6 bases). Germline V gene lookup returns CDR1 LNHDA and CDR2 SQIVND (reference sequence). The CDR3 is made up of 15 amino acids. Trimming removed 4 bases at V and 0 bases at J, with 10 bases between. The CDR3 coding sequence is TGTGCCAGTAGTACAGGGGTCCTCTCTGGAAACACCATATATTTT. Its protein product is CASSTGVLSGNTIYF. The full variable domain, with the rest looked up from reference TRBV19 and TRBJ1-3, is DGGITQSPKYLFRKEGQNVTLSCEQNLNHDAMYWYRQDPGQGLRLIYYSQIVNDFQKGDIAEGYSVSREKKESFPLTVTSAQKNPTAFYLCASSTGVLSGNTIYFGEGSWLTVV.

This chain uses TRBV7-9 with TRBJ1-5; D may be TRBD1 (6 bases). V lost 4 bases and J lost 3, with 10 bases in between. Germline values: CDR1 SEHNR, CDR2 FQNEAQ (reference sequence). This CDR3 is 14 amino acids long. This CDR3 reads CASSSGQYNQPQHF. The CDR3 DNA follows: TGTGCCAGCAGCTCAGGACAGTACAATCAGCCCCAGCATTTT. The full variable domain, with the rest looked up from reference TRBV7-9 and TRBJ1-5, is DTGVSQNPRHKITKRGQNVTFRCDPISEHNRLYWYRQTLGQGPEFLTYFQNEAQLEKSRLLSDRFSAERPKGSFSTLEIQRTEQGDSAMYLCASSSGQYNQPQHFGDGTRLSIL.

This clone appeared a single time. The CDR3 is CASSIALIAGSTDTQYF. In nucleotides, the CDR3 is TGTGCCAGTAGTATAGCCCTAATAGCGGGAAGCACAGATACGCAGTATTTT. The gene calls are TRBV19 and TRBJ2-3; 8 bases agree with TRBD2. Germline-derived CDR1 and CDR2 are LNHDA and SQIVND (reference sequence). The CDR3 length is 17 residues. Trimming cost V 1 base and J 0 bases; bases outside gene matches: 6.

J is TRBJ1-1 and V is TRBV11-2; TRBD1 agrees at 7 bases. The V gene's germline CDR1 is SGHAT and CDR2 FQNNGV. The CDR3 has 14 amino acids. J lost 4 bases, V lost 5 bases, and 7 bases had no gene match. CDR3 DNA: TGTGCCAGCAGCACCCTACAGGGGCGCACTGAAGCTTTCTTT. Its protein is CASSTLQGRTEAFF.